These 8 T cell receptor beta chains were all obtained from the same sample, sequenced in a study of blood T cell repertoires in COVID-19. Profiling relied on immunoSEQ multiplex PCR, and the TCRdb table lists in-frame clones only, not all of them. Among 150,000 to 200,000 clones listed, around 85% were seen once. Sequencing was carried out using peripheral blood. These receptors were taken from a human donor with acute or convalescent COVID-19. The donor label of this sample is uncertain.

The rearrangement links TRBV28 to TRBJ1-2; D remains unclear. V was shortened by 4 bases and J by 4 bases, with 13 bases between the two germline ends. This CDR3 has 14 residues. The germline V gene encodes CDR1 MDHEN and CDR2 SYDVKM. The CDR3 DNA reads TGTGCCAGCAGTTCCGAGGTAGAAGGCTATGGCTACACCTTC. Translating it yields CASSSEVEGYGYTF.

The chain has TRBV3-1 (or the pseudogene TRBV3-2) and TRBJ2-6; D possibly corresponds to TRBD2 (5 bases). Germline V gives CDR1 LGHDT, CDR2 YNNKEL (reference sequence). With 4 bases removed from V and 0 bases from J, the gap between germline ends came to 16 bases. This CDR3 has 18 amino acids. CDR3 amino acids: CASSPKLRENSGANVLTF. CDR3 DNA: TGTGCCAGCAGCCCCAAGTTAAGGGAGAACTCTGGGGCCAACGTCCTGACTTTC.

The chain recombines TRBV2 with TRBJ2-5, with TRBD1 as a possible D gene (6 bases). Germline CDR1 is SNHLY and CDR2 is FYNNEI. Trimming took off 0 bases at V and 4 bases at J, with 9 bases between the two ends. The CDR3 extends over 14 amino acids. CDR3 amino acids: CASSEAGGRETQYF. DNA of the CDR3: TGTGCCAGCAGTGAAGCTGGGGGCAGAGAGACCCAGTACTTC.

This chain joins TRBV14 and TRBJ1-2; D is perhaps TRBD1 (6 bases). The CDR3 contains 13 residues. Germline V gives CDR1 SGHDN, CDR2 FVKESK. Trimming took off 0 bases at V and 14 bases at J, with 16 bases between the two ends. CDR3 DNA sequence: TGTGCCAGCAGCCAAGACCAATTACAGGGTCGAACCTTC. This encodes CASSQDQLQGRTF.

This chain joins TRBV29-1 and TRBJ1-3; D possibly corresponds to TRBD1 (6 bases). The CDR3 length is 15 residues. Germline assignment: CDR1 SQVTM and CDR2 ANQGSEA. The ends were cut back, 5 bases at V and 0 bases at J, with 14 bases in the middle. As DNA, the CDR3 is TGCAGCGTTCGGGACAACCCTAGCTCTGGAAACACCATATATTTT. This gives the protein CSVRDNPSSGNTIYF.

The chain joins TRBV18 to TRBJ1-2; a possible D gene is TRBD1 (5 bases). This CDR3 has 14 residues. The V gene lost 3 bases and the J gene lost 2 bases, with 10 bases spanning the gap. CDR1 is KGHSH, CDR2 LQKENI, per germline. CDR3 amino acids: CASSPATENYGYTF. CDR3 sequence (DNA): TGTGCCAGCTCACCCGCGACAGAGAACTATGGCTACACCTTC. Based on the CDR3 plus reference TRBV18 and TRBJ1-2, the full variable domain is NAGVMQNPRHLVRRRGQEARLRCSPMKGHSHVYWYRQLPEEGLKFMVYLQKENIIDESGMPKERFSAEFPKEGPSILRIQQVVRGDSAAYFCASSPATENYGYTFGSGTRLTVV.

This sequence joins TRBV30 and TRBJ1-1; maybe TRBD1 (6 bases). The CDR3 loop spans 14 amino acids. V lost 4 bases to trimming and J lost 5 bases, with 17 bases between them. Per germline, CDR1 GTSNPN and CDR2 SVGIG (reference sequence). The DNA for the CDR3 is TGTGCCTGGAATCCCCGGACAGCCGTGACTGAAGCTTTCTTT. It encodes CAWNPRTAVTEAFF.

This sequence joins TRBV9 and TRBJ1-1, with TRBD1 identical over 7 bases. Germline V CDR1 and CDR2: SGDLS, YYNGEE. The CDR3 length is 15 residues. The V segment lost 0 bases and the J segment 5 bases; nucleotides outside the gene matches: 7. In nucleotides, the CDR3 is TGTGCCAGCAGCGTAGGGAGGGGGCCTAGGACTGAAGCTTTCTTT. Translation gives CASSVGRGPRTEAFF.